These 27 T cell receptor beta chains were sequenced from one sample in a study of CD8 T cells in Susac syndrome. An input of about 0.5 to 1 ug of RNA was subjected to reverse transcription using random hexamers. TCRdb redid the calling of the immunoSEQ multiplex PCR reads with MiXCR, one entry per CDR3 protein. The sample holds about 130,000 distinct CDR3 sequences, 90% to 95% seen once. Sequencing input: CD4+ T cells from PBMCs. The receptors come from a human donor in good health.

The genes are TRBV6-2 or TRBV6-3 and TRBJ2-5, with D unresolved. The CDR3 extends over 11 amino acids. V gave up 2 bases and J gave up 5 bases, with 3 bases separating them. Germline V gives CDR1 MNHEY, CDR2 SVGEGT. The CDR3 DNA reads TGTGCCAGCAGTTACCGGGAGACCCAGTACTTC. Translated, it gives CASSYRETQYF.

This clonotype was detected only once. V and J are TRBV3-1 and TRBJ2-5; D may be TRBD2 (5 bases). V was pared by 1 base and J by 0 bases, with 12 bases between. Germline CDR1 and CDR2: LGHDT and YNNKEL (reference sequence). The CDR3 consists of 16 residues. For the CDR3, the DNA is TGTGCCAGCAGCCAAGGGAAGCGGTCTGACCAAGAGACCCAGTACTTC. Translation gives CASSQGKRSDQETQYF.

The V gene is TRBV18, the J gene TRBJ1-1, with D tentatively TRBD1 (5 bases). This CDR3 spans 14 amino acids. Germline loops: CDR1 KGHSH, CDR2 LQKENI. V was trimmed by 2 bases and J by 4 bases, leaving 11 bases between them. Here the CDR3 DNA reads TGTGCCAGCTCACCAAATCAGGGCGGCACTGAAGCTTTCTTT. As protein: CASSPNQGGTEAFF.

The chain joins TRBV3-1 to TRBJ2-5, with D possibly matching TRBD1 (5 bases). The CDR3 extends over 13 amino acids. Trimming took off 1 base at V and 4 bases at J, with 7 bases between the two ends. Germline V gives CDR1 LGHDT, CDR2 YNNKEL (reference sequence). CDR3 in amino acids: CASSQGGVETQYF. Here the CDR3 DNA reads TGTGCCAGCAGCCAAGGGGGCGTAGAGACCCAGTACTTC.

V usage is TRBV20-1 and J usage is TRBJ2-6; D is uncertain. Germline-derived CDR1 and CDR2 are DFQATT and SNEGSKA (reference sequence). The CDR3 extends over 14 amino acids. V dropped 0 bases and J dropped 1 base, with 4 bases sitting between them. The CDR3 loop reads CSARDASGANVLTF. The DNA of the CDR3 is TGCAGTGCTAGAGATGCATCTGGGGCCAACGTCCTGACTTTC.

The gene calls are TRBV7-9 and TRBJ2-1, with D hard to call. Germline V lookup: CDR1 SEHNR, CDR2 FQNEAQ (reference sequence). Deletions cut 2 bases from V and 2 bases from J, with 13 bases between. CDR3 length equals 16 residues. The CDR3 is CASSLRDGLAYNEQFF. Here the CDR3 DNA reads TGTGCCAGCAGCTTACGCGACGGTCTGGCCTACAATGAGCAGTTCTTC.

The genes are TRBV28 and TRBJ2-7; 7 bases fit TRBD1. CDR3 size: 16 residues. With V trimmed by 2 bases and J by 6 bases, 13 bases remained unmatched. Germline CDR1 is MDHEN and CDR2 is SYDVKM. The CDR3 is CASSLGGLAGGREQYF. The CDR3 nucleotides are TGTGCCAGCAGTTTAGGGGGCCTGGCAGGGGGACGCGAGCAGTACTTC.

This clonotype was seen a single time. The rearrangement uses TRBV28 and TRBJ2-5; a possible D gene is TRBD1 (5 bases). In germline, CDR1 is MDHEN, CDR2 SYDVKM. The CDR3 loop spans 15 amino acids. V gave up 1 base and J gave up 1 base, with 10 bases separating them. This CDR3 is CASSLSGPPQETQYF. For the CDR3, the DNA is TGTGCCAGCAGTTTATCAGGGCCCCCCCAAGAGACCCAGTACTTC.

This chain joins TRBV29-1 and TRBJ1-2; D unclear. The CDR3 covers 10 residues. Per germline, CDR1 SQVTM and CDR2 ANQGSEA. Trimming took off 4 bases at V and 8 bases at J, with 8 bases between the two ends. CDR3 amino acids: CSVVSTGYTF. The CDR3 coding sequence is TGCAGCGTTGTTTCGACGGGCTACACCTTC. Using reference TRBV29-1 and TRBJ1-2 for the parts outside the CDR3, the full variable domain is SAVISQKPSRDICQRGTSLTIQCQVDSQVTMMFWYRQQPGQSLTLIATANQGSEATYESGFVIDKFPISRPNLTFSTLTVSNMSPEDSSIYLCSVVSTGYTFGSGTRLTVV.

This chain joins TRBV7-9 and TRBJ1-2; TRBD1 might be the D (5 bases). Germline V gene lookup returns CDR1 SEHNR and CDR2 FQNEAQ (reference sequence). This CDR3 has 15 amino acids. Trimming took off 2 bases at V and 8 bases at J, with 18 bases between the two ends. CDR3 sequence reads: CASSLRGQGDGGYTF. CDR3 DNA sequence: TGTGCCAGCAGCTTACGCGGGCAGGGCGATGGAGGCTACACCTTC. Full variable domain (missing parts from reference TRBV7-9 and TRBJ1-2): DTGVSQNPRHKITKRGQNVTFRCDPISEHNRLYWYRQTLGQGPEFLTYFQNEAQLEKSRLLSDRFSAERPKGSFSTLEIQRTEQGDSAMYLCASSLRGQGDGGYTFGSGTRLTVV.

The rearrangement joins TRBV3-1 to TRBJ1-1; D uncertain. Trimming took off 1 base at V and 5 bases at J, with 5 bases between the two ends. Germline V lookup: CDR1 LGHDT, CDR2 YNNKEL (reference sequence). There are 12 residues in the CDR3. For the CDR3, the DNA is TGTGCCAGCAGCCAAGGGTTTACTGAAGCTTTCTTT. It specifies CASSQGFTEAFF.

The gene calls are TRBV6-1 and TRBJ1-5; D gene ambiguous. This CDR3 has 16 amino acids. Trimming pared 6 bases from V and 1 base from J, leaving 16 bases between. Germline V gene lookup returns CDR1 MNHNS and CDR2 SASEGT. CDR3 in DNA: TGTGCCAGCAGCTCAACTGGCGGGCGGAGCAATCAGCCCCAGCATTTT. This sequence encodes CASSSTGGRSNQPQHF.

The CDR3 DNA sequence: TGTGCCAGCAGCCCCGCCGGGACAGAAGAGACCCAGTACTTC. This translates into CASSPAGTEETQYF. The gene calls are TRBV3-1 and TRBJ2-5; 7 nucleotides align to TRBD1. CDR1 LGHDT and CDR2 YNNKEL come from the germline V gene (reference sequence). V was clipped by 4 bases and J by 3 bases; unmatched bases: 5. There are 14 residues in the CDR3.

A single count supports this clonotype. This chain joins TRBV5-1 and TRBJ2-5; TRBD2 matches at 12 bases. With V trimmed by 4 bases and J by 7 bases, 5 bases remained unmatched. The germline V gene has CDR1 SGHRS and CDR2 YFSETQ. CDR3 size: 14 residues. The CDR3 loop is CASSGLAGPGTQYF. CDR3 sequence (DNA): TGCGCCAGCAGCGGACTAGCGGGACCAGGGACCCAGTACTTC.

This clonotype was seen just once. The genes are TRBV12-3 or TRBV12-4 and TRBJ1-2; D is unclear. The CDR3 contains 14 residues. The V end lost 4 bases, the J end lost 4 bases, and 13 bases lay between the germline ends. As DNA, the CDR3 is TGTGCCAGCAGTTCCCCCCCTGCCGCCTATGGCTACACCTTC. It specifies CASSSPPAAYGYTF.

This rearrangement joins TRBV5-4 to TRBJ2-2; 9 bases align to TRBD1. Trimming removed 4 bases from V and 7 bases from J; junction bases left unmatched: 11. Germline CDR1 reads SGHNT; CDR2 reads YYREEE (reference sequence). The CDR3 has 16 amino acids. The CDR3 DNA follows: TGTGCCAGCAGCCTGGGACAGGGCGAAACTGGCGGGGAGCTGTTTTTT. It specifies CASSLGQGETGGELFF.

The chain has TRBV6-5 and TRBJ2-6; a weak D match, TRBD1 (5 bases). This CDR3 has 15 residues. Germline V CDR1 and CDR2: MNHEY, SVGAGI. Trimming pared 7 bases from V and 0 bases from J, leaving 10 bases between. The CDR3 loop is CASTGHHSGANVLTF. As DNA, the CDR3 is TGTGCCAGCACAGGACACCACTCTGGGGCCAACGTCCTGACTTTC.

The chain couples TRBV29-1 to TRBJ1-4; D not certain. Germline V gene lookup returns CDR1 SQVTM and CDR2 ANQGSEA. Deletions cut 4 bases from V and 1 base from J, with 10 bases between. The CDR3 is 14 amino acids. The CDR3 sequence: CSVGAGRTNEKLFF. CDR3 nucleotides: TGCAGCGTTGGGGCAGGTAGAACTAATGAAAAACTGTTTTTT.

The chain uses TRBV23-1 and TRBJ2-7, with D perhaps matching TRBD2 (5 bases). TRBV23-1 is labeled an ORF, and its function is uncertain. V was trimmed by 8 bases and J by 0 bases, leaving 11 bases between them. The CDR3 spans 13 residues. The chain's CDR3 is CASGLGSSYEQYF. The CDR3 nucleotides are TGCGCCAGCGGACTGGGAAGCTCCTACGAGCAGTACTTC.

The chain links TRBV5-4 to TRBJ2-4, with 9 positions matching TRBD1. V lost 4 bases to trimming and J lost 4 bases; unmatched junction nucleotides: 6. The germline V gene encodes CDR1 SGHNT and CDR2 YYREEE (reference sequence). There are 15 residues in the CDR3. In DNA form, the CDR3 reads TGTGCCAGCAGCCCGGGTGGACAGGGGAAAAACATTCAGTACTTC. Translating it yields CASSPGGQGKNIQYF.

The chain links TRBV19 to TRBJ1-5, with D unclear. V was trimmed by 5 bases and J by 4 bases, leaving 12 bases between them. This CDR3 comprises 14 residues. The germline gives CDR1 LNHDA, CDR2 SQIVND (reference sequence). Here the CDR3 DNA reads TGTGCCAGTAGTGCGTTAATTAGGAATCAGCCCCAGCATTTT. Translated: CASSALIRNQPQHF.

V gene TRBV10-3 combines with J gene TRBJ2-3; possible D gene TRBD2, 5 bases. V gave up 3 bases and J gave up 4 bases, with 8 bases separating them. CDR1 is ENHRY, CDR2 SYGVKD, per germline. The CDR3 sequence is 13 residues long. CDR3 amino acids: CAISDLGADTQYF. The CDR3 DNA is TGTGCCATCAGTGACCTCGGGGCAGATACGCAGTATTTT.

The chain carries TRBV9 and TRBJ2-2; 9 nucleotides align to TRBD2. CDR1 is SGDLS and CDR2 is YYNGEE in the germline V gene. V trimming: 2 bases; J trimming: 5 bases; junction bases outside the gene matches: 7. There are 16 residues in the CDR3. The CDR3 DNA is TGTGCCAGCAGCGTTCGTGGGACTAGCAAGACCGGGGAGCTGTTTTTT. Its translation is CASSVRGTSKTGELFF.

The chain employs TRBV28 and TRBJ2-5, with 11 positions matching TRBD2. Germline trimming cut 5 bases from V and 4 bases from J; bases unmatched to any gene: 9. Germline V lookup: CDR1 MDHEN, CDR2 SYDVKM. This CDR3 is built from 16 residues. The CDR3 DNA reads TGTGCCAGCAGTCCCTTAGCGGGAGGGTCGCGAGAGACCCAGTACTTC. Translating it yields CASSPLAGGSRETQYF.

V and J are TRBV6-2 or TRBV6-3 and TRBJ2-7; unclear D gene. CDR3 length: 14 residues. Germline V gene sequence: CDR1 MNHEY, CDR2 SVGEGT. V lost 0 bases and J 5 bases, leaving 11 bases between the germline ends. In nucleotides, the CDR3 is TGTGCCAGCAGTTACTCGTTCCTAGTCAACGAGCAGTACTTC. Protein: CASSYSFLVNEQYF.

In this sample, this clonotype turned up once. The chain has TRBV6-4 and TRBJ1-1; D unresolved. V lost 7 bases and J lost 5, with 17 bases in between. The CDR3 is 14 amino acids. CDR1 and CDR2 (germline): MRHNA, SNTAGT. The DNA for the CDR3 is TGTGCCAGCACGATCGGGGATTATAGTACTGAAGCTTTCTTT. It yields the protein CASTIGDYSTEAFF.

This sequence joins TRBV7-6 and TRBJ2-5, with 9 bases matching TRBD2. The CDR3 is 19 amino acids. Germline assignment: CDR1 SGHVS and CDR2 FNYEAQ. The V gene end was trimmed by 1 base and the J gene end by 5 bases; junction bases not matched to a gene: 17. CDR3 region: CASSLERNWREGGRETQYF. Written as DNA, the CDR3 is TGTGCCAGCAGCTTAGAGCGAAATTGGCGGGAGGGCGGAAGGGAGACCCAGTACTTC.